This T cell receptor beta chain was documented in a study of cytomegalovirus exposure and HLA in healthy donors. Study as a whole: Samples from HLA-typed donors yielded 85 million to 95 million unique TCRs in an early data release. General study results and limits: The study dropped some indistinguishable V segments, TRBV6-2 and TRBV6-3 among them.

A note on this clone: What it recognizes is unknown.

60 Vbeta and 13 Jbeta primers were used in PCR. The protocol was immunoSEQ multiplex PCR, while the TCRdb copy is restricted to in-frame clones and leaves out a portion. The sample includes about 160,000 clones, 78% of them seen just once. Germline loops: CDR1 GTSNPN, CDR2 SVGIG (reference sequence). The CDR3 covers 15 residues. V dropped 1 base and J dropped 5 bases, with 12 bases sitting between them. The TCR was taken from a middle-aged woman in good health and CMV-seropositive. Sequencing input: PBMCs. The rearrangement uses TRBV30 and TRBJ1-6, with D possibly being TRBD1 (6 bases). As DNA, the CDR3 is TGTGCCTGGAGTGATACAGGGCGGAATAATTCACCCCTCCACTTT. This codes for CAWSDTGRNNSPLHF. Combining the CDR3 with reference TRBV30 and TRBJ1-6 gives the whole variable domain SQTIHQWPATLVQPVGSPLSLECTVEGTSNPNLYWYRQAAGRGLQLLFYSVGIGQISSEVPQNLSASRPQDRQFILSSKKLLLSDSGFYLCAWSDTGRNNSPLHFGNGTRLTVT.